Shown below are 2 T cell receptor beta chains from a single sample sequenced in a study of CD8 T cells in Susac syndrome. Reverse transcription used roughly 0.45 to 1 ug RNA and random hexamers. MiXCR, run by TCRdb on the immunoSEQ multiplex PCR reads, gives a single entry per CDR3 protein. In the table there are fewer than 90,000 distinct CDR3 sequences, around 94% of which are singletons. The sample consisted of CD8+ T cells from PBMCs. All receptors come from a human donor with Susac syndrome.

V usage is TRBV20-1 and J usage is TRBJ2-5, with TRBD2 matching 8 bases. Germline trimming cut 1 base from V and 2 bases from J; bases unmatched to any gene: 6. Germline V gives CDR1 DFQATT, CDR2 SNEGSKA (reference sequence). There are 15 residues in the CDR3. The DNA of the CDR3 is TGCAGTGCTAGAGTTTACGGGAGGGAACAAGAGACCCAGTACTTC. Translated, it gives CSARVYGREQETQYF.

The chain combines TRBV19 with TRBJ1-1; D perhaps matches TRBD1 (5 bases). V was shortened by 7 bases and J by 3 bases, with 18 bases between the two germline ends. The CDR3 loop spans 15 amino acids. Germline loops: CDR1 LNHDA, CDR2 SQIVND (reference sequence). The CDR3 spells CASMETVLWDTEAFF. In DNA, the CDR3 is TGTGCCAGTATGGAGACAGTCCTTTGGGACACTGAAGCTTTCTTT.